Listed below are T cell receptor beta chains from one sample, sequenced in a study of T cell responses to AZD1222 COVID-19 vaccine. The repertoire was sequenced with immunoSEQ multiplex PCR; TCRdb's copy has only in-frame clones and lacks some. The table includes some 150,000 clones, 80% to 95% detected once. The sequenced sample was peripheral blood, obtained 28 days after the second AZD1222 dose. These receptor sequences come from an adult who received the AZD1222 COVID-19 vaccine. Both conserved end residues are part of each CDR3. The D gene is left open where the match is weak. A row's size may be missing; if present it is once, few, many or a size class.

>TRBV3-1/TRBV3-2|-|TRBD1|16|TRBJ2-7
TGTGCCAGCAGCCTATCCCAGGGACAGGGACTTGTGAAGCAGTACTTC
CASSLSQGQGLVKQYF
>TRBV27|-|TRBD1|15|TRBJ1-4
TGTGCCAGCAGACCACAGGGGCTGGGTAATGAAAAACTGTTTTTT
CASRPQGLGNEKLFF
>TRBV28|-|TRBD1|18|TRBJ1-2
TGTGCCAGCAGCCCACTGATGGCGGAGACAGGGGGGAACTATGGCTACACCTTC
CASSPLMAETGGNYGYTF
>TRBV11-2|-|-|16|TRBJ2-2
TGTGCCAGCAGCTTGTACGGGACGGACAACACCGGGGAGCTGTTTTTT
CASSLYGTDNTGELFF
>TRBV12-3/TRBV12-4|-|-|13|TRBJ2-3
TGTGCCAGCAGTTTCCTTGACACAGATACGCAGTATTTT
CASSFLDTDTQYF
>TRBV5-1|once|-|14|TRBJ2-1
TGCGCCAGCAGCTTGGCCTGGCCCAACAATGAGCAGTTCTTC
CASSLAWPNNEQFF
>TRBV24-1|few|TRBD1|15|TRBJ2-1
TGTGCCACCAGTGACACAGGGGGCTCCTACAATGAGCAGTTCTTC
CATSDTGGSYNEQFF
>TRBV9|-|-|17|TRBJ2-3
TGTGCCAGCAGCGTCGTCCCCGGGGAAACGAGCACAGATACGCAGTATTTT
CASSVVPGETSTDTQYF
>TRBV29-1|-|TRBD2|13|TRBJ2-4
TGCAGCGTTCGGGGGGGAGGTCCACACATTCAGTACTTC
CSVRGGGPHIQYF
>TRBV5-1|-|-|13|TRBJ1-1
TGCGCCAGCAGCTTGACAGGGAGTAATGAAGCTTTCTTT
CASSLTGSNEAFF
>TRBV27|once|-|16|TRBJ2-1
TGTGCCAGCAGACCTGGGGGAACGGCCTCAAACAATGAGCAGTTCTTC
CASRPGGTASNNEQFF
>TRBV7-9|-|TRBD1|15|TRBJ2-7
TGTGCCAGCAGCTCAGTACTGGACAGGGACTACGAGCAGTACTTC
CASSSVLDRDYEQYF
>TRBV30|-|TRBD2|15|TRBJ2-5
TGTGCCTGGAGTACTCCAGTGGGACTAGCGGAGACCCAGTACTTC
CAWSTPVGLAETQYF
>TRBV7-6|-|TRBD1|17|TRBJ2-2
TGTGCCAGCAGCTTAGAATACAGGGGCTCAAACACCGGGGAGCTGTTTTTT
CASSLEYRGSNTGELFF
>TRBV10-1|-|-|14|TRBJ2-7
TGCGCCAGCAGGGAATACAGGAGCTCCTACGAGCAGTACTTC
CASREYRSSYEQYF
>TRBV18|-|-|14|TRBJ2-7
TGTGCCAGCTCACCACCCAACGTGGGGCACGAGCAGTACTTC
CASSPPNVGHEQYF
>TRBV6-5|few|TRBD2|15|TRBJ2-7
TGTGCCAGCAGCCCCGGGACTAGCCCCTCCTACGAGCAGTACTTC
CASSPGTSPSYEQYF
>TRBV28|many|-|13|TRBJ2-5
TGTGCCAGCAGTTTGGAGGGACCAGAGACCCAGTACTTC
CASSLEGPETQYF
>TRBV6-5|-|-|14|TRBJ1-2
TGTGCCAGCAGTTACGAAGGCAGGGCGGGTGGCTACACCTTC
CASSYEGRAGGYTF
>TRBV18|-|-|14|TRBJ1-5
TGTGCCAGCTCACTTAAGGGGAACGATCAGCCCCAGCATTTT
CASSLKGNDQPQHF
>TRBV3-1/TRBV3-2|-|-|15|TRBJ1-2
TGTGCCAGCAGCACCGTCAGGACTTCTAACTATGGCTACACCTTC
CASSTVRTSNYGYTF
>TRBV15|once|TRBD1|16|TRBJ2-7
TGTGCCACCAGCAGGCCAGGGGGCAGGAGCGCCTACGAGCAGTACTTC
CATSRPGGRSAYEQYF
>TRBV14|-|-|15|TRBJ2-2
TGTGCCAGCAGCCTCCTGGGAGGGGGCACCGGGGAGCTGTTTTTT
CASSLLGGGTGELFF
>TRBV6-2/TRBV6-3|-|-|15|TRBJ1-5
TGTGCCAGCGGCCCGGGGGGCTTGGGCAATCAGCCCCAGCATTTT
CASGPGGLGNQPQHF
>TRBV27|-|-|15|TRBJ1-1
TGTGCCAGCAGATTCCGCAGAGGGCGTGACACTGAAGCTTTCTTT
CASRFRRGRDTEAFF
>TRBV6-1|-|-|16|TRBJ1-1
TGTGCCAGCAGTGAAGGCTGGGGCCAGCGGAACACTGAAGCTTTCTTT
CASSEGWGQRNTEAFF
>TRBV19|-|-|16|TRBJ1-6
TGTGCCAGTAGTACCGCTCTCGGGACGGTAAATTCACCCCTCCACTTT
CASSTALGTVNSPLHF
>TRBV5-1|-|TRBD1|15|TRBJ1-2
TGCGCCAGCAGCGGCGGTACAGGGGGTAACTATGGCTACACCTTC
CASSGGTGGNYGYTF
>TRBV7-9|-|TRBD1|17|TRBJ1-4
TGTGCCAGCAGCTCGGACTACTCCGGGACAGGGGTCGAAAAACTGTTTTTT
CASSSDYSGTGVEKLFF
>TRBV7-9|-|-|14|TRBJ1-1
TGTGCCAGCACCGAGACAGCGGCCCTCTATGAAGCTTTCTTT
CASTETAALYEAFF
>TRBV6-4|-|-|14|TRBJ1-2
TGTGCCAGCAGTGAGACATGGGGGGACTATGGCTACACCTTC
CASSETWGDYGYTF
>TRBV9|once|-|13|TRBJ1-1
TGTGCCAGCAGCGGTGGTCGGAACACTGAAGCTTTCTTT
CASSGGRNTEAFF
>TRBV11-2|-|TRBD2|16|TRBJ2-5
TGTGCCAGCAGCTTATTAGCGGGAAGCCAGCAAGAGACCCAGTACTTC
CASSLLAGSQQETQYF
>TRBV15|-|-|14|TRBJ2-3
TGTGCCACCAGCCAACTAGCAGGCACAGATACGCAGTATTTT
CATSQLAGTDTQYF
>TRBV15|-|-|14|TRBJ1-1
TGTGCCACCAGAAGGGTGGGGGGAGACACTGAAGCTTTCTTT
CATRRVGGDTEAFF